The clone carrying this T cell receptor beta chain occurred a few times. Its cognate antigen is unknown. TCRdb fed the 5' RACE reads into MiXCR, producing one record per CDR3 protein. The sample lists 550,000 to 700,000 distinct CDR3 sequences; roughly 18% were seen once. This record comes from a study of T-cell memory formation after mild COVID-19. General observations from the study: Several responding clones turned up in pre-infection memory, indicating that cross-reactive memory may have taken part.

The germline V gene encodes CDR1 LGHNA and CDR2 YSLEER. The V end lost 0 bases, the J end lost 1 base, and 21 bases lay between the germline ends. The CDR3 has 19 amino acids. The receptor was isolated from an adult woman who had mild COVID-19 (a few samples of this study predate the infection). Cell type and time point are not known. Input material: PBMCs or a T cell subset sorted from them (not recorded which). V is TRBV4-3 and J is TRBJ2-5; D may match TRBD1 or TRBD2 (5 bases each). The CDR3 DNA is TGCGCCAGCAGCCAAGATACCCCCCAGGGAGTCGATCCCCAAGAGACCCAGTACTTC. Translation: CASSQDTPQGVDPQETQYF.